This TCR beta chain was captured in a study of cytomegalovirus exposure and HLA in healthy donors. Whole-study results and caveats: The authors later found most CMV-associated TCR beta chains appeared HLA-restricted. According to an earlier analysis, most TCR beta V segments yielded productive rearrangements about 87% or about 30% of the time.

Germline-derived CDR1 and CDR2 are MNHNY and SVGAGI (reference sequence). V was pared by 0 bases and J by 4 bases, with 12 bases between. The CDR3 length is 15 residues. In the PCR, 60 Vbeta and 13 Jbeta primers were used. In the original analysis: Later, an analysis found approximately 80 million unique TCR beta chains, and roughly 10 million of these were shared. Sequencing was performed with immunoSEQ multiplex PCR; in TCRdb, only in-frame clones are kept and a portion is missing. V and J calls and clone size are those listed in that table; D and trimming were worked out from the DNA. The data contain 60,000 to 90,000 clones, around 70% of them singletons. A few counts support this clone. Its antigen is as yet unknown. Nominal health characterized the donors when sampled, though unrecorded immune exposures were likely.

What was sequenced was PBMCs. This chain connects TRBV6-6 to TRBJ1-1, with D possibly being TRBD1 (6 bases). The source of this sequence is a man aged 40-49 years in good health and CMV-seropositive. CDR3 DNA: TGTGCCAGCAGTTACTCGGGGGGGCTGGCCACTGAAGCTTTCTTT. Amino acid sequence: CASSYSGGLATEAFF.